Sequencing of this T cell receptor beta chain was carried out in a study of CXCR3-negative and CXCR3-positive naive CD8 T cells. This CDR3 region has 13 residues. In germline, CDR1 is MDHEN, CDR2 SYDVKM. Findings of the study overall: Naive CXCR3-positive and CXCR3-negative cells shared similar TRBV-TRBJ usage, unlike memory cells. CXCR3-expressing naive cells carried TRB CDR3s more hydrophobic than those of CXCR3-negative naive cells.

In the case of this clonotype: The antigen remains undetermined.

Researchers prepared the TRB cDNA libraries using 5' RACE with UMI labels. Each CDR3 protein gets one entry in TCRdb, which reprocessed the 5' RACE reads and gives no DNA. The table gives some 150,000 distinct CDR3 sequences; the top ten clones make up about 0.27% of it. By phenotype, naive CD8+ T cells were CD45RO-CCR7+CD27+CD95-. The source material was naive CXCR3+ CD8+ T cells from blood. Subset in this sample: CD45RO-CCR7+CD27+CD95- naive CD8+ T cells expressing CXCR3 (TNR3+). The chain employs TRBV28 and TRBJ2-1; with no DNA, the TCRdb D assignment of TRBD1 cannot be verified. This clonotype was obtained from a human donor in good health. Some clones in this sample may be carry-over from other donors' samples. This chain's CDR3 is CASSFGQGNEQYF.